The 29 T cell receptor beta chains given below trace back to one sample, sequenced in a study of lymphopenia after photon versus proton radiotherapy. Libraries were prepared by immunoSEQ multiplex PCR; TCRdb keeps only in-frame clonotypes and omits some of them. This repertoire shows 75,000 or so clones, 80% to 90% found once; its top ten account for 1.3% to 1.5%. Specimen: peripheral blood, collected from a patient treated with proton-based radiotherapy. The source is a man in his sixties with pancreatic cancer.

This clone has a handful of counts. V is TRBV29-1 and J is TRBJ2-3; D not certain. Germline V CDR1 and CDR2: SQVTM, ANQGSEA. The CDR3 is 14 amino acids. The V gene lost 2 bases and the J gene lost 3 bases, with 12 bases spanning the gap. The CDR3 DNA follows: TGCAGCGTTGAATCACGATCCGGGACAGATACGCAGTATTTT. Protein product: CSVESRSGTDTQYF.

The chain joins TRBV5-1 to TRBJ2-3; no clear D gene. The germline V gene encodes CDR1 SGHRS and CDR2 YFSETQ. V shed 3 bases and J shed 6 bases, with 8 bases lying between them. The CDR3 spans 12 residues. The CDR3 region is CASSSGRDTQYF. CDR3 nucleotide sequence: TGCGCCAGCAGCTCCGGAAGGGATACGCAGTATTTT.

V is TRBV6-6 and J is TRBJ2-7, with D tentatively TRBD1 (6 bases). The CDR3 is made up of 16 amino acids. Between the trimmed V and J ends, which lost 2 bases and 7 bases, there was a span of 21 bases. Looked up from germline, CDR1 is MNHNY and CDR2 is SVGAGI (reference sequence). Written as DNA, the CDR3 is TGTGCCAGCAGTTACGCACAGGGAATCCCGTCGGGGGAGCAGTACTTC. Amino acids: CASSYAQGIPSGEQYF.

The count of this clone is one. This chain uses TRBV27 with TRBJ1-5; TRBD1 aligns across 11 bases. CDR3 length equals 14 residues. The trim removed 8 bases at V and 3 bases at J, leaving 3 bases unmatched. Germline lookup yields CDR1 MNHEY and CDR2 SMNVEV (reference sequence). In DNA form, the CDR3 reads TGTGCCAGCGGGGACAGGGGGGACAATCAGCCCCAGCATTTT. The encoded protein is CASGDRGDNQPQHF.

This clone was counted only a few times. J is TRBJ2-3 and V is TRBV30, with 7 bases fitting TRBD1. With 2 bases clipped from V and 6 bases from J, the junction kept 11 bases outside the gene matches. The germline CDR1 and CDR2 sequences are GTSNPN and SVGIG (reference sequence). This CDR3 region has 15 residues. The CDR3 protein is CAWSTTGQPGDTQYF. In DNA form, the CDR3 reads TGTGCCTGGAGTACAACGGGACAGCCGGGGGATACGCAGTATTTT.

The chain is built from TRBV11-2 and TRBJ1-4; D remains unclear. Trimming stripped 4 bases from V and 2 bases from J, with 17 bases between. The germline gives CDR1 SGHAT, CDR2 FQNNGV. This CDR3 has 17 amino acids. CDR3 nucleotides: TGTGCCAGCAGCTCCCGCCCCCCCAACCCCACTAATGAAAAACTGTTTTTT. It translates to CASSSRPPNPTNEKLFF.

This clone has just a few counts. V and J are TRBV10-3 and TRBJ1-1; D unclear. Trimming removed 8 bases at V and 6 bases at J, with 10 bases between. This CDR3 is built from 11 residues. Germline CDR1 ENHRY, CDR2 SYGVKD. This chain's CDR3 is CAIAGDAEAFF. The CDR3 DNA reads as TGTGCCATCGCGGGCGACGCTGAAGCTTTCTTT.

V usage is TRBV4-2 and J usage is TRBJ2-3; D remains unclear. Looked up from germline, CDR1 is LGHNA and CDR2 is YNFKEQ. This CDR3 comprises 15 residues. Deletions cut 1 base from V and 0 bases from J, with 8 bases between. In nucleotides, the CDR3 is TGTGCCAGCAGCCAAGCTCACTCCAGCACAGATACGCAGTATTTT. This sequence encodes CASSQAHSSTDTQYF.

A note on this clone: A junction boundary mismatches the germline segment, possibly from a read error. The chain combines TRBV7-7 with TRBJ2-5, with D possibly being TRBD2 (6 bases). The CDR3 spans 14 residues. Per the germline V gene, CDR1 is SSHAT and CDR2 is FNYEAQ (reference sequence). The CDR3 nucleotides read TGTGCTAGCAGCCTTAGCGGTGTGCGGGAGACCCAGTACTTC. Protein product: CASSLSGVRETQYF.

The rearrangement links TRBV19 to TRBJ2-6; 8 positions agree with TRBD2. Germline values: CDR1 LNHDA, CDR2 SQIVND (reference sequence). V lost 6 bases and J lost 6; bases outside the gene matches: 13. CDR3 size: 17 residues. In DNA form, the CDR3 reads TGTGCCAGTAGCGGGGGGGGCAGTACCTCGGTGGCCAACGTCCTGACTTTC. The encoded protein is CASSGGGSTSVANVLTF. Supplemented by reference TRBV19 and TRBJ2-6, the full variable domain reads DGGITQSPKYLFRKEGQNVTLSCEQNLNHDAMYWYRQDPGQGLRLIYYSQIVNDFQKGDIAEGYSVSREKKESFPLTVTSAQKNPTAFYLCASSGGGSTSVANVLTFGAGSRLTVL.

The V gene is TRBV30, the J gene TRBJ1-4; D remains ambiguous. Trimming removed 2 bases from V and 4 bases from J, with 11 bases in between. Germline V gene data show CDR1 as GTSNPN and CDR2 as SVGIG (reference sequence). CDR3 length: 14 amino acids. The CDR3 sequence is CAWSRANLNEKLFF. The CDR3 coding sequence is TGTGCCTGGAGTAGGGCCAACCTTAATGAAAAACTGTTTTTT.

The CDR3 spells CSVEEWGQGGSGNTIYF. CDR3 DNA sequence: TGCAGCGTTGAAGAGTGGGGTCAGGGGGGCTCTGGAAACACCATATATTTT. V is TRBV29-1 and J is TRBJ1-3; 7 nucleotides match TRBD1. The CDR3 runs to 17 residues. With V trimmed by 0 bases and J by 0 bases, 8 bases remained unmatched. Germline loops: CDR1 SQVTM, CDR2 ANQGSEA. Looking up the rest from reference TRBV29-1 and TRBJ1-3 gives the full variable domain: SAVISQKPSRDICQRGTSLTIQCQVDSQVTMMFWYRQQPGQSLTLIATANQGSEATYESGFVIDKFPISRPNLTFSTLTVSNMSPEDSSIYLCSVEEWGQGGSGNTIYFGEGSWLTVV.

The chain links TRBV28 to TRBJ1-5; possible D gene TRBD1, 6 bases. Germline V gene sequence: CDR1 MDHEN, CDR2 SYDVKM. Trimming removed 6 bases at V and 2 bases at J, with 20 bases between. This CDR3 is built from 17 residues. The CDR3 loop reads CASSPLQGLGGNQPQHF. The CDR3 DNA follows: TGTGCCAGCAGCCCACTTCAGGGGCTTGGTGGCAATCAGCCCCAGCATTTT.

The chain employs TRBV4-1 and TRBJ2-7; D is uncertain. The germline gives CDR1 MGHRA, CDR2 YSYEKL. There are 13 residues in the CDR3. The germline V and J ends were trimmed by 4 bases and 3 bases, with 10 bases remaining between them. As DNA, the CDR3 is TGCGCCAGCAGCCCCCTTTCCGGCTACGAGCAGTACTTC. Protein product: CASSPLSGYEQYF.

The chain joins TRBV5-4 to TRBJ2-5; 9 bases fit TRBD1. CDR3 length: 14 amino acids. With 6 bases clipped from V and 4 bases from J, the junction kept 7 bases outside the gene matches. The germline V gene has CDR1 SGHNT and CDR2 YYREEE (reference sequence). CDR3 coding DNA: TGTGCCAGCAACGCGGGACAGGGACGAGAGACCCAGTACTTC. It codes for CASNAGQGRETQYF.

The chain recombines TRBV11-2 with TRBJ2-7; TRBD2 is a possible D gene (6 bases). CDR3 length equals 17 residues. Germline V gene sequence: CDR1 SGHAT, CDR2 FQNNGV. Trimming took off 0 bases at V and 3 bases at J, with 18 bases between the two ends. The CDR3 bases are TGTGCCAGCAGCTTAGACCTCCGGACTATCCTAGTCTACGAGCAGTACTTC. Translation: CASSLDLRTILVYEQYF. Complete variable domain (other parts from reference TRBV11-2 and TRBJ2-7): EAGVAQSPRYKIIEKRQSVAFWCNPISGHATLYWYQQILGQGPKLLIQFQNNGVVDDSQLPKDRFSAERLKGVDSTLKIQPAKLEDSAVYLCASSLDLRTILVYEQYFGPGTRLTVT.

The chain recombines TRBV30 with TRBJ2-5; TRBD1 agrees at 7 bases. The trim removed 3 bases at V and 4 bases at J, leaving 2 bases unmatched. CDR3 length: 12 amino acids. CDR1 and CDR2 (germline): GTSNPN, SVGIG (reference sequence). Here the CDR3 reads CAWSAGGETQYF. CDR3 nucleotides: TGTGCCTGGAGCGCAGGGGGAGAGACCCAGTACTTC.

This sequence joins TRBV19 and TRBJ2-7, with TRBD1 matching over 8 bases. After removal of 5 bases from V and 4 bases from J, the junction contained 7 bases not matched to a gene. The CDR3 extends over 14 amino acids. Germline-derived CDR1 and CDR2 are LNHDA and SQIVND (reference sequence). The CDR3 region has the DNA TGTGCCAGTAGTGCGGACAGGGTGGGATACGAGCAGTACTTC. Amino acid sequence: CASSADRVGYEQYF.

The chain's CDR3 is CASIPPGWADTEAFF. The DNA for the CDR3 is TGTGCCAGCATTCCCCCCGGTTGGGCAGACACTGAAGCTTTCTTT. The chain has TRBV25-1 and TRBJ1-1; no reliable D call. The V gene lost 7 bases and the J gene lost 3 bases, with 18 bases spanning the gap. Germline values: CDR1 MGHDK, CDR2 SYGVNS. The CDR3 length is 15 residues.

The chain couples TRBV5-5 to TRBJ2-1; D is uncertain. The CDR3 loop spans 12 amino acids. Germline lookup yields CDR1 SGHKS and CDR2 YYEKEE (reference sequence). V shed 6 bases and J shed 8 bases, with 12 bases lying between them. The DNA for the CDR3 is TGTGCCAGCAAGGCTGGTGACCATGAGCAGTTCTTC. Protein product: CASKAGDHEQFF.

This clone was observed once. CDR3 nucleotides: TGTGCCTGGAGTGTACTAGCCCGGGGGCCAGGAGGCTACACCTTC. Encoded protein: CAWSVLARGPGGYTF. J is TRBJ1-2 and V is TRBV30; a weak D match, TRBD1 (6 bases). Germline V gene data show CDR1 as GTSNPN and CDR2 as SVGIG (reference sequence). The germline V and J ends were trimmed by 0 bases and 8 bases, with 19 bases remaining between them. The CDR3 has 15 amino acids.

The V gene is TRBV29-1, the J gene TRBJ2-7; D is ambiguous. There are 11 residues in the CDR3. Trimming shortened V by 7 bases and J by 0 bases, and 7 bases separated the two germline ends. Germline assignment: CDR1 SQVTM and CDR2 ANQGSEA. DNA for the CDR3: TGCAGCGCTGGTAGCTCCTACGAGCAGTACTTC. As protein: CSAGSSYEQYF.

The gene calls are TRBV19 and TRBJ2-2; D gene ambiguous. CDR3 length: 15 residues. Germline V gene data show CDR1 as LNHDA and CDR2 as SQIVND (reference sequence). Trimming removed 1 base at V and 2 bases at J, with 8 bases between. CDR3: CASSIGASNTGELFF. The DNA for the CDR3 is TGTGCCAGTAGTATAGGCGCCAGTAACACCGGGGAGCTGTTTTTT.

The gene calls are TRBV7-8 and TRBJ2-5; maybe TRBD1 (6 bases). V gave up 4 bases and J gave up 1 base, with 7 bases separating them. The germline V gene has CDR1 SGHVS and CDR2 FQNEAQ. This CDR3 region has 13 residues. As DNA, the CDR3 is TGTGCCAGCAGCTCGGACAGCCAAGAGACCCAGTACTTC. Amino acid sequence: CASSSDSQETQYF.

The CDR3 loop is CASTARGYPTGELFF. CDR3 DNA sequence: TGTGCCAGCACCGCCAGAGGGTACCCCACCGGGGAGCTGTTTTTT. The rearrangement uses TRBV28 and TRBJ2-2; D perhaps matches TRBD2 (5 bases). This CDR3 has 15 amino acids. Germline V gene sequence: CDR1 MDHEN, CDR2 SYDVKM. V gave up 7 bases and J gave up 4 bases, with 16 bases separating them.

The chain links TRBV5-1 to TRBJ2-3; D is uncertain. The CDR3 has 14 amino acids. Trimming pared 4 bases from V and 2 bases from J, leaving 11 bases between. Per the germline V gene, CDR1 is SGHRS and CDR2 is YFSETQ. In nucleotides, the CDR3 is TGCGCCAGCAGCCTTCGGCCAGCCACAGATACGCAGTATTTT. It specifies CASSLRPATDTQYF. Variable domain in full (rest from reference TRBV5-1 and TRBJ2-3): KAGVTQTPRYLIKTRGQQVTLSCSPISGHRSVSWYQQTPGQGLQFLFEYFSETQRNKGNFPGRFSGRQFSNSRSEMNVSTLELGDSALYLCASSLRPATDTQYFGPGTRLTVL.

The gene calls are TRBV5-8 and TRBJ2-1, with a tentative D call TRBD2 (6 bases). The CDR3 is 13 residues long. V lost 5 bases and J lost 6, with 12 bases in between. Germline V gene lookup returns CDR1 SGHTS and CDR2 YDEGEE. The CDR3 bases are TGTGCCAGCAGGTTTAGGACTATCAATGAGCAGTTCTTC. It is translated as CASRFRTINEQFF.

The chain joins TRBV30 to TRBJ2-7; TRBD1 might be the D (6 bases). The CDR3 runs 12 residues. V dropped 4 bases and J dropped 4 bases, with 11 bases sitting between them. Per the germline V gene, CDR1 is GTSNPN and CDR2 is SVGIG (reference sequence). The CDR3 DNA reads as TGTGCCTGGAAGGGGGAGTGGTACGAGCAGTACTTC. This translates into CAWKGEWYEQYF.

The chain carries TRBV7-9 and TRBJ2-1; 8 bases line up with TRBD2. V lost 6 bases and J lost 11; bases outside the gene matches: 15. Germline CDR1 reads SEHNR; CDR2 reads FQNEAQ (reference sequence). The CDR3 spans 15 residues. This chain's CDR3 is CASSQRGLEEVKQFF. In DNA, the CDR3 is TGTGCCAGCAGTCAAAGGGGACTAGAGGAGGTTAAGCAGTTCTTC. Full variable domain (remainder filled in from reference TRBV7-9 and TRBJ2-1): DTGVSQNPRHKITKRGQNVTFRCDPISEHNRLYWYRQTLGQGPEFLTYFQNEAQLEKSRLLSDRFSAERPKGSFSTLEIQRTEQGDSAMYLCASSQRGLEEVKQFFGPGTRLTVL.